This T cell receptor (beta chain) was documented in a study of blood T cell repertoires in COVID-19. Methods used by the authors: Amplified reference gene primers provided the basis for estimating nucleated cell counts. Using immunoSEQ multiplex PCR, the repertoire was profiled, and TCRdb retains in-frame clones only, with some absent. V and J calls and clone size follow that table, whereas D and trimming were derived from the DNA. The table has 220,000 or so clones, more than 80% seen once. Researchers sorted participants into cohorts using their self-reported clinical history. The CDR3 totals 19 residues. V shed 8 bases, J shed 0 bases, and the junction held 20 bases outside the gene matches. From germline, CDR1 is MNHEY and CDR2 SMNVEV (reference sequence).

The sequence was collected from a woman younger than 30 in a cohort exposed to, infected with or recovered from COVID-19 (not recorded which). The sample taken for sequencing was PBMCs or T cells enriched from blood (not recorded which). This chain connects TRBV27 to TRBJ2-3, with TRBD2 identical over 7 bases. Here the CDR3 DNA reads TGTGCCAGCCTGAGGGAGGGAGGACCGCTCCTAGGAAGCACAGATACGCAGTATTTT. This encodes CASLREGGPLLGSTDTQYF.